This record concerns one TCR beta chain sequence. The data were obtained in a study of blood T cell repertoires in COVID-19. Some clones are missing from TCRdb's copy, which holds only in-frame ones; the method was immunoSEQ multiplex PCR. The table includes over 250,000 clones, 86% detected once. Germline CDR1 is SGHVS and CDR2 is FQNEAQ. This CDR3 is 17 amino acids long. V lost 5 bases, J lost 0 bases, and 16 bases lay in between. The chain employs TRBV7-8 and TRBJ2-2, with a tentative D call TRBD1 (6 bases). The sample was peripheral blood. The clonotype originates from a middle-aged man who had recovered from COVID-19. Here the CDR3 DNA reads TGTGCCAGCAGCAATATCCCGGGACACTCGAACACCGGGGAGCTGTTTTTT. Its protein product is CASSNIPGHSNTGELFF.